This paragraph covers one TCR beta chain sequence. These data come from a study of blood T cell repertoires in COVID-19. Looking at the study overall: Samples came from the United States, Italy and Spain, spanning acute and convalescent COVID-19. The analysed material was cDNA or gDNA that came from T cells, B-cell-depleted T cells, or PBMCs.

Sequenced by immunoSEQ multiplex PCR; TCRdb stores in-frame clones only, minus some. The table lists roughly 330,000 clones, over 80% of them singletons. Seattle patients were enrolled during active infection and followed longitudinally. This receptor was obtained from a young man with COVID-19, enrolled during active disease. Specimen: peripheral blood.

CDR3 bases: TGTGCCAGCAGCTTAAACGGAGGAGCTGGGGCCAACGTCCTGACTTTC. It encodes CASSLNGGAGANVLTF. The chain combines TRBV5-4 with TRBJ2-6; tentative D call: TRBD2 (5 bases). Trimming left V 2 bases short and J 2 bases short, with 11 bases between. This CDR3 spans 16 amino acids. The germline V gene encodes CDR1 SGHNT and CDR2 YYREEE (reference sequence).